This T cell receptor beta chain was identified in a study of CD8 T cells in Susac syndrome. It was with random hexamers that about 0.45 to 1 ug RNA was reverse transcribed. TCRdb reprocessed the immunoSEQ multiplex PCR reads via MiXCR and lists one record per CDR3 protein. The sample records about 140,000 distinct CDR3 sequences, 95% being singletons. Trimming cost V 6 bases and J 5 bases, with 12 bases left between them. The germline CDR1 and CDR2 sequences are SGHRS and YFSETQ. CDR3 length: 12 residues. The sequenced sample was CD4+ T cells from PBMCs. The chain links TRBV5-1 to TRBJ2-7; D might be TRBD2 (6 bases). The TCR originated in a human donor with Susac syndrome. As DNA, the CDR3 is TGCGCCAGCACGGGGAGGCGAGACGAGCAGTACTTC. It is translated as CASTGRRDEQYF.